The 24 T cell receptor beta chains below were found in one sample sequenced in a study of T-cell reconstitution after alpha-beta-depleted transplantation in children. Construction of the TCRbeta library involved unique molecular identifiers. TCRdb itself ran the PCR reads through MiXCR, one entry per CDR3 protein. The profile shows hundreds of thousands of distinct CDR3 sequences, around 23% of them singletons. Sequencing used PBMCs, mostly from graft donor cells, obtained 360 days after TCRalphabeta/CD19-depleted stem cell transplant. The source is a boy in the first two years of life who had a stem cell transplant for acute myeloid leukemia, so the T cells may come from the graft donor.

This clonotype was seen many times. J is TRBJ2-5 and V is TRBV20-1; D unresolved. V was clipped by 6 bases and J by 0 bases, with 11 bases between them. The CDR3 has 13 residues. CDR1 and CDR2 (germline): DFQATT, SNEGSKA (reference sequence). This CDR3 reads CSAADGDQETQYF. The CDR3 region has the DNA TGCAGTGCCGCCGATGGGGACCAAGAGACCCAGTACTTC.

This clonotype was seen many times. The chain carries TRBV4-1 and TRBJ2-1; 9 positions agree with TRBD2. Germline CDR1 is MGHRA and CDR2 is YSYEKL. Trimming took 4 bases from V and 7 from J; bases not matched to a gene: 14. This CDR3 is built from 17 residues. The CDR3 nucleotides read TGCGCCAGCAGCCTTTGGGAGCCTAGCGGGGAGTCAAATGAGCAGTTCTTC. It is translated as CASSLWEPSGESNEQFF.

V is TRBV7-3 and J is TRBJ2-3; no reliable D call. Germline values: CDR1 SGHTA, CDR2 FQGTGA. V was shortened by 3 bases and J by 2 bases, with 15 bases between the two germline ends. CDR3 length equals 16 residues. DNA for the CDR3: TGTGCCAGCAGCTTGTCTTCAAACATGAACACAGATACGCAGTATTTT. As protein: CASSLSSNMNTDTQYF.

This clonotype was counted ten times or more. The CDR3 DNA sequence: TGTGCCAGCAGCGTTCAGACAGGCACAGATACGCAGTATTTT. Encoded protein: CASSVQTGTDTQYF. The rearrangement links TRBV9 to TRBJ2-3; D may be TRBD1 (5 bases). This CDR3 is 14 amino acids long. Looked up from germline, CDR1 is SGDLS and CDR2 is YYNGEE. The ends were cut back, 2 bases at V and 1 base at J, with 8 bases in the middle.

In its sample, this clonotype was seen many times. V gene TRBV5-1 combines with J gene TRBJ2-1, with TRBD2 identical over 8 bases. The CDR3 sequence is 15 residues long. The V gene's germline CDR1 is SGHRS and CDR2 YFSETQ. J was trimmed by 7 bases and V by 1 base; bases with no gene match: 7. In DNA, the CDR3 is TGCGCCAGCAGCTTGTTGGCGGGGGGAGGGAATGAGCAGTTCTTC. Protein sequence: CASSLLAGGGNEQFF.

This clonotype has at least ten counts. The chain couples TRBV6-6 to TRBJ2-1, with a weak D call TRBD1 (6 bases). V shed 7 bases and J shed 8 bases, with 15 bases lying between them. This CDR3 spans 13 amino acids. Germline V gene data show CDR1 as MNHNY and CDR2 as SVGAGI (reference sequence). The CDR3 nucleotides are TGTGCCAGCAAGAGGGCACAGGGCCATGAGCAGTTCTTC. This codes for CASKRAQGHEQFF.

The rearrangement links TRBV5-1 to TRBJ2-1, with a weak D call TRBD2 (7 bases). Trimming pared 4 bases from V and 8 bases from J, leaving 16 bases between. CDR3 length equals 14 residues. Germline-derived CDR1 and CDR2 are SGHRS and YFSETQ. CDR3 loop: CASSQVQGGDEQFF. CDR3 sequence (DNA): TGCGCCAGCAGCCAGGTACAGGGAGGGGATGAGCAGTTCTTC.

This clonotype was detected ten times or more. The chain couples TRBV9 to TRBJ1-1; no clear D gene. The germline V and J ends were trimmed by 9 bases and 2 bases, with 17 bases remaining between them. From germline, CDR1 is SGDLS and CDR2 YYNGEE. The CDR3 covers 14 residues. Here the CDR3 reads CATSGGNPNTEAFF. The CDR3 DNA reads as TGTGCCACCTCTGGAGGGAATCCAAACACTGAAGCTTTCTTT.

This rearrangement joins TRBV27 to TRBJ2-3; tentatively, D is TRBD2 (5 bases). The CDR3 is 14 residues long. CDR1 and CDR2 (germline): MNHEY, SMNVEV (reference sequence). Deletions cut 6 bases from V and 4 bases from J, with 14 bases between. The CDR3 is CASSWIPGADTQYF. The CDR3 DNA reads as TGTGCCAGCAGCTGGATCCCCGGGGCAGATACGCAGTATTTT.

This clonotype has a count of ten or more. V usage is TRBV7-2 and J usage is TRBJ2-3, with 8 bases identical to TRBD2. From germline, CDR1 is SGHTA and CDR2 FQGNSA. The CDR3 length is 14 residues. The trim removed 4 bases at V and 6 bases at J, leaving 6 bases unmatched. The CDR3 sequence is CASSSGLAPDTQYF. The CDR3 DNA follows: TGTGCCAGCAGCTCAGGACTAGCACCGGATACGCAGTATTTT.

This clonotype was recorded a few times. The gene calls are TRBV12-3 or TRBV12-4 and TRBJ2-3; 8 bases align to TRBD1. Trimming took 3 bases from V and 0 from J; bases not matched to a gene: 17. The CDR3 runs to 20 residues. The CDR3 DNA reads TGTGCCAGCAGTTTTTCAGGGGGCGATGGCCCGAGATATAGCACAGATACGCAGTATTTT. This translates into CASSFSGGDGPRYSTDTQYF.

The rearrangement joins TRBV29-1 to TRBJ2-1; D is unresolved. The germline V gene has CDR1 SQVTM and CDR2 ANQGSEA. Deletions cut 7 bases from V and 4 bases from J, with 8 bases between. The length of the CDR3 is 11 residues. CDR3 protein: CSAGLYNEQFF. The CDR3 DNA follows: TGCAGCGCCGGCCTGTACAATGAGCAGTTCTTC.

This clonotype was counted a few times. This chain joins TRBV20-1 and TRBJ1-1; D remains ambiguous. The germline V gene has CDR1 DFQATT and CDR2 SNEGSKA (reference sequence). CDR3 length equals 12 residues. V lost 3 bases and J 4 bases, leaving 9 bases between the germline ends. CDR3 region: CSARGNPTEAFF. The CDR3 nucleotides are TGCAGTGCTAGGGGGAACCCCACTGAAGCTTTCTTT.

This clonotype was counted at least ten times. V and J are TRBV20-1 and TRBJ1-5, with D possibly matching TRBD1 (5 bases). The CDR3 consists of 14 residues. V was trimmed by 1 base and J by 4 bases, leaving 11 bases between them. Per the germline V gene, CDR1 is DFQATT and CDR2 is SNEGSKA (reference sequence). As DNA, the CDR3 is TGCAGTGCTAGAGCACCTGGGGGAAATCAGCCCCAGCATTTT. This gives the protein CSARAPGGNQPQHF.

The J gene is TRBJ2-5, the V gene TRBV4-3, with D possibly matching TRBD1 (6 bases). CDR1 and CDR2 from the germline V gene are LGHNA and YSLEER. Trimming cost V 5 bases and J 5 bases, with 21 bases left between them. This CDR3 has 16 residues. The chain's CDR3 is CASSYGPQGPGETQYF. The DNA for the CDR3 is TGCGCCAGCAGCTACGGCCCCCAGGGGCCCGGGGAGACCCAGTACTTC.

The CDR3 DNA follows: TGCAGCGTTCTTGGCGGGATGCGGGCCCAAGAGACCCAGTACTTC. It yields the protein CSVLGGMRAQETQYF. The chain joins TRBV29-1 to TRBJ2-5; perhaps TRBD2 as D (6 bases). Looked up from germline, CDR1 is SQVTM and CDR2 is ANQGSEA. V shed 5 bases and J shed 1 base, with 17 bases lying between them. The CDR3 is made up of 15 amino acids.

This clonotype was observed a few times. This chain joins TRBV5-1 and TRBJ2-3; no reliable D call. V gave up 1 base and J gave up 2 bases, with 5 bases separating them. Germline lookup yields CDR1 SGHRS and CDR2 YFSETQ. The CDR3 sequence is 13 residues long. The CDR3 protein is CASSLIPTDTQYF. As DNA, the CDR3 is TGCGCCAGCAGCTTGATCCCCACAGATACGCAGTATTTT.

This clonotype was counted only a few times. This sequence joins TRBV27 and TRBJ2-7, with TRBD2 matching 13 bases. This CDR3 comprises 15 residues. V gave up 6 bases and J gave up 2 bases; unmatched junction bases: 4. Germline CDR1 is MNHEY and CDR2 is SMNVEV (reference sequence). This CDR3 reads CASRSGLAGAYEQYV. The DNA of the CDR3 is TGTGCCAGCAGATCCGGACTAGCGGGGGCCTACGAGCAGTACGTC.

This clonotype was seen a few times. The gene calls are TRBV20-1 and TRBJ2-7; D is perhaps TRBD1 (6 bases). The CDR3 extends over 11 amino acids. CDR1 DFQATT and CDR2 SNEGSKA come from the germline V gene (reference sequence). V was clipped by 5 bases and J by 7 bases, with 12 bases between them. The CDR3 is CSAQGPREQYV. The DNA for the CDR3 is TGCAGTGCTCAGGGGCCCAGGGAGCAGTACGTC.

This clonotype appeared a few times. The chain combines TRBV7-6 with TRBJ1-1, with 7 bases fitting TRBD1. V lost 0 bases to trimming and J lost 4 bases; unmatched junction nucleotides: 23. The CDR3 contains 21 residues. Germline CDR1 reads SGHVS; CDR2 reads FNYEAQ. CDR3 bases: TGTGCCAGCAGCTTAGCGGGTGGCGACAGGGATCGACCGCAGACCAGCACTGAAGCTTTCTTT. As protein: CASSLAGGDRDRPQTSTEAFF.

This clonotype was counted a few times. This chain links TRBV20-1 with TRBJ2-7; possibly TRBD2 for D (7 bases). This CDR3 contains 12 residues. Germline V gene sequence: CDR1 DFQATT, CDR2 SNEGSKA (reference sequence). V lost 5 bases to trimming and J lost 3 bases, with 11 bases between them. CDR3 DNA: TGCAGTGCTGGGCGGGGGCGCTACGAGCAGTACTTC. It codes for CSAGRGRYEQYF.

With regard to this clonotype: A much larger clone sits a single nucleotide away, making a read error possible. Without the conserved terminal phenylalanine or tryptophan, this CDR3 likely stems from a read error. This chain uses TRBV7-2 with TRBJ1-1; a weak D match, TRBD1 (5 bases). V was shortened by 5 bases and J by 5 bases, with 9 bases between the two germline ends. This CDR3 is built from 12 residues. Germline loops: CDR1 SGHTA, CDR2 FQGNSA. In nucleotides, the CDR3 is TGTGCCAGCAGCCTCAGGGCGACTGAAGCTTTCCTT. This sequence encodes CASSLRATEAFL.

The chain couples TRBV12-3 or TRBV12-4 to TRBJ1-2, with D perhaps TRBD1 (5 bases). CDR3 length: 11 residues. V gave up 5 bases and J gave up 11 bases, with 12 bases separating them. Here the CDR3 DNA reads TGTGCCAGCAGTAGGGGCCGGGGGTACACCTTC. Protein sequence: CASSRGRGYTF.

This clonotype was seen repeatedly, ten times or more. The chain carries TRBV6-5 and TRBJ1-1; D call uncertain. Per the germline V gene, CDR1 is MNHEY and CDR2 is SVGAGI. V lost 8 bases and J 1 base, leaving 5 bases between the germline ends. The CDR3 is made up of 11 amino acids. CDR3 bases: TGTGCCAGCGGGAGGAACACTGAAGCTTTCTTT. Amino acid sequence: CASGRNTEAFF.